These 15 T cell receptor beta chains came from one sample sequenced in a study of shared clonotypes between healthy human individuals. Repertoires were generated with immunoSEQ multiplex PCR, while TCRdb's copy carries only in-frame clones and drops some. Of 850,000 to 1,200,000 clones in the sample, about 80% were seen once. Source material: memory CD4+ T cells sorted from blood. Sample subset: CD45RA-negative fraction. These receptors came from a young man in good health.

The chain links TRBV2 to TRBJ2-1; 8 positions agree with TRBD2. Germline V gives CDR1 SNHLY, CDR2 FYNNEI. The junction had 2 bases not matched to a gene; V was cut back by 4 bases and J by 3 bases. The CDR3 contains 14 residues. This CDR3 reads CASSGLASYNEQFF. CDR3 DNA: TGTGCCAGCAGTGGACTAGCGAGCTACAATGAGCAGTTCTTC.

The chain carries TRBV5-6 and TRBJ2-5, with TRBD1 as a possible D gene (6 bases). Germline loops: CDR1 SGHDT, CDR2 YYEEEE. The V end was cut by 6 bases, the J end by 1 base, with 19 bases between. The CDR3 contains 16 residues. CDR3 DNA sequence: TGTGCCAGCACCCACGAAGGTCGACAGGCCCAAGAGACCCAGTACTTC. As protein: CASTHEGRQAQETQYF.

This clone occurred a few times. The V gene is TRBV11-2, the J gene TRBJ2-1; 11 positions match TRBD2. Unmatched junction bases numbered 9, after V lost 2 bases and J lost 0 bases. Per germline, CDR1 SGHAT and CDR2 FQNNGV. The CDR3 loop spans 19 amino acids. CDR3 protein: CASSLLAGGPTSSYNEQFF. Written as DNA, the CDR3 is TGTGCCAGCAGCTTACTAGCGGGGGGACCTACTAGCTCCTACAATGAGCAGTTCTTC.

The V call is TRBV19, the J call TRBJ1-4; the match to TRBD1 covers 8 bases. The CDR3 runs 16 residues. CDR1 LNHDA and CDR2 SQIVND come from the germline V gene (reference sequence). The V gene end was trimmed by 4 bases and the J gene end by 11 bases; junction bases not matched to a gene: 15. The CDR3 spells CASSTPGQGLKFKLFF. The CDR3 bases are TGTGCCAGTAGTACTCCAGGACAGGGCCTGAAATTTAAACTGTTTTTT.

This clone was seen once. The rearrangement uses TRBV2 and TRBJ2-5, with 7 nucleotides matching TRBD1. V was clipped by 4 bases and J by 2 bases; unmatched bases: 7. This CDR3 spans 15 amino acids. The germline gives CDR1 SNHLY, CDR2 FYNNEI. In DNA form, the CDR3 reads TGTGCCAGCAGTGTTCAACAGGGGAAGCAAGAGACCCAGTACTTC. It codes for CASSVQQGKQETQYF.

This chain joins TRBV28 and TRBJ1-2; D unclear. Trimming removed 7 bases from V and 0 bases from J, with 15 bases in between. CDR1 is MDHEN, CDR2 SYDVKM, per germline. The CDR3 extends over 15 amino acids. This CDR3 is CASTLKGRANYGYTF. The CDR3 DNA reads TGTGCCAGCACCCTCAAAGGGAGAGCTAACTATGGCTACACCTTC.

The rearrangement links TRBV5-1 to TRBJ2-2; TRBD1 agrees at 8 bases. This CDR3 has 15 residues. V shed 4 bases, J shed 1 base, and the junction held 3 bases outside the gene matches. Germline V CDR1 and CDR2: SGHRS, YFSETQ. The DNA for the CDR3 is TGCGCCAGCAGCGGGGGACAGGTGAACACCGGGGAGCTGTTTTTT. Its translation is CASSGGQVNTGELFF.

The rearrangement joins TRBV4-3 to TRBJ2-2; no firm D call. This CDR3 spans 15 amino acids. With 0 bases removed from V and 8 bases from J, the gap between germline ends came to 13 bases. Germline V gene sequence: CDR1 LGHNA, CDR2 YSLEER. The CDR3 DNA is TGCGCCAGCAGCCAAGAGTACCGATCTTGGGGGGAGCTGTTTTTT. Its protein is CASSQEYRSWGELFF.

This clone was observed a handful of times. This chain joins TRBV10-3 and TRBJ2-3, with 11 bases lining up with TRBD2. The trim removed 4 bases at V and 0 bases at J, leaving 3 bases unmatched. The germline V gene encodes CDR1 ENHRY and CDR2 SYGVKD. The CDR3 sequence is 16 residues long. The CDR3 sequence: CAISVTSGASTDTQYF. CDR3 in DNA: TGTGCCATCAGTGTGACTAGCGGGGCAAGCACAGATACGCAGTATTTT.

The CDR3: CASSPRLGTSGSTDTQYF. CDR3 DNA: TGTGCCAGCTCACCCCGACTGGGGACTAGCGGGAGCACAGATACGCAGTATTTT. The V and J genes are TRBV18 and TRBJ2-3, with TRBD2 matching 12 bases. There are 18 residues in the CDR3. J was trimmed by 0 bases and V by 3 bases; bases with no gene match: 7. Germline loops: CDR1 KGHSH, CDR2 LQKENI.

The chain has TRBV7-2 and TRBJ2-5, with 7 bases identical to TRBD2. The end of the DNA aligns better with TRBJ2-7, so the J call may be wrong. This CDR3 contains 15 residues. Looked up from germline, CDR1 is SGHTA and CDR2 is FQGNSA. CDR3: CASRQRDSHGYEQYF. CDR3 coding DNA: TGTGCCAGCAGACAGCGGGACTCCCACGGGTACGAGCAGTACTTC.

The table lists this clone with a count of one. The V gene is TRBV7-9, the J gene TRBJ2-1, with TRBD2 identical over 10 bases. The CDR3 is 16 residues long. Germline values: CDR1 SEHNR, CDR2 FQNEAQ (reference sequence). With 4 bases clipped from V and 5 bases from J, the junction kept 8 bases outside the gene matches. The CDR3 spells CASSSRTSGYDNEQFF. In DNA form, the CDR3 reads TGTGCCAGCAGCTCCCGGACTAGCGGATACGACAATGAGCAGTTCTTC.

J is TRBJ2-7 and V is TRBV7-9, with 9 bases fitting TRBD1. With 4 bases clipped from V and 5 bases from J, the junction kept 6 bases outside the gene matches. CDR1 is SEHNR, CDR2 FQNEAQ, per germline (reference sequence). The CDR3 covers 14 residues. DNA for the CDR3: TGTGCCAGCAGCTCCCCGGGACAGGGTGACGAGCAGTACTTC. Translating it yields CASSSPGQGDEQYF.

The chain recombines TRBV18 with TRBJ2-3; the D gene could be TRBD1 or TRBD2 (6 bases each). In germline, CDR1 is KGHSH, CDR2 LQKENI. The CDR3 has 17 amino acids. Deletions cut 0 bases from V and 5 bases from J, with 18 bases between. The CDR3 sequence: CASSPPLNRGRRDTQYF. DNA for the CDR3: TGTGCCAGCTCACCACCGCTAAATCGGGGGCGGAGAGATACGCAGTATTTT.

This chain links TRBV2 with TRBJ2-3; a possible D gene is TRBD2 (6 bases). V lost 8 bases, J lost 3 bases, and 15 bases lay in between. CDR1 is SNHLY and CDR2 is FYNNEI in the germline V gene. The CDR3 is made up of 14 amino acids. CDR3 nucleotides: TGTGCCAGCCAAGCGGGTGGGCCGACAGATACGCAGTATTTT. Translation: CASQAGGPTDTQYF.